This TCR beta chain was retrieved from a study of graft-versus-host responses after intestinal transplantation. Study details: Following induction with anti-thymocyte globulin, all recipients were given tacrolimus and steroids for two to four years.

Data came from immunoSEQ multiplex PCR; TCRdb stores just in-frame clones and leaves some out. The sample lists some 13,000 clones; roughly 29% were seen once. Labeling with CFSE marked 200,000 or so responder cells, which were plated with 200,000 or so irradiated, violet-dye-labeled stimulator cells. This clone has just one count. This sequence may be a read error, since a much larger clone differs from it by one base. The CDR3 covers 17 residues. V trimming: 7 bases; J trimming: 3 bases; junction bases outside the gene matches: 19. Germline assignment: CDR1 SQVTM and CDR2 ANQGSEA. The rearrangement joins TRBV29-1 to TRBJ2-7, with TRBD1 identical over 9 bases. The source of this sequence is a human patient who received an intestinal transplant. Sequences were derived from alloreactive CD8+ T cells from a mixed lymphocyte reaction culture, sampled before intestinal transplant. As for subset: CFSE-low proliferating T cells sorted from roughly six-day pre-transplant mixed lymphocyte reaction (GvH or HvG direction). CDR3 sequence: CSGRGGQGRFGGYEQYF. In nucleotides, the CDR3 is TGCAGCGGTAGAGGGGGACAGGGCCGATTCGGCGGCTACGAGCAGTACTTC.